At least ten counts were recorded for the clone carrying this T cell receptor (beta chain). Its antigen is still unknown. This sample is part of a study of read filtering for tumor transcriptome and immune sequencing. About the study: 8 patients were R-ISS I, some 16 were R-ISS II, 7 were R-ISS III. DNase treatment preceded whole-transcriptome library preparation.

At the time of active disease, bone marrow was collected from every patient. Overall study results and limits: Without single-read clonotypes, shared clonotype proportions correlated more between IR-seq and RNA-seq.

Germline lookup yields CDR1 SGHRS and CDR2 YFSETQ. The ends were cut back, 0 bases at V and 8 bases at J, with 14 bases in the middle. This CDR3 contains 15 residues. Molecular barcoded adaptors covering alpha/delta and beta/gamma chains were used on approximately 400 ng RNA. A single record per CDR3 protein comes from TCRdb applying MiXCR to the reads. The sample lists roughly 60,000 distinct CDR3 sequences, around 20% occurring once. The sequence came from a donor at least 40 years old with multiple myeloma. This chain links TRBV5-1 with TRBJ1-4; D is uncertain. What was sequenced was a population of CD138-negative cells sorted from bone marrow. In nucleotides, the CDR3 is TGCGCCAGCAGCTTGGCAGGATGGGAAGGCGAAAAACTGTTTTTT. Amino acids: CASSLAGWEGEKLFF.